This T cell receptor beta chain is drawn from a study of identical twins. CDR3 length: 13 amino acids. The germline CDR1 and CDR2 sequences are SGHRS and YFSETQ. This clonotype was counted ten times or more. One end of the junction is discordant with germline, which a read error may explain. TCRdb redid the calling of the 5' RACE reads with MiXCR, one entry per CDR3 protein. The data hold about 530,000 distinct CDR3 sequences, with roughly 15% observed a single time. The same sample was also used in a study of yellow fever vaccine responses in identical twins.

This chain connects TRBV5-1 to TRBJ2-5, with D possibly TRBD1 on 5 matching bases. This TCR came from a woman aged 18-29 years in good health. Sequencing was carried out using CD4+ T cells sorted from blood. The CDR3 is CASSLGVQETQYF. CDR3 nucleotides: TGTGCCAGCAGTTTAGGGGTCCAAGAGACCCAGTACTTC.